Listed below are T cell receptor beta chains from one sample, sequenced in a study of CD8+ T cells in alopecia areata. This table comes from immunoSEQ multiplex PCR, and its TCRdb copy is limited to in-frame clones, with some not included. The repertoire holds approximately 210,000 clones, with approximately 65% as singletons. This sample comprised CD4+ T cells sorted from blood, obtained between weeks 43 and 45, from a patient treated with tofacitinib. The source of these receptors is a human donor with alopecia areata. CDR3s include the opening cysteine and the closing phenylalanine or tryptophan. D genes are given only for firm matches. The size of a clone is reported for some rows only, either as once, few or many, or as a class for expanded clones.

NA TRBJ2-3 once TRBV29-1 TGCAGCGTTTCGGGACGGTACACAGATACGCAGTATTTT CSVSGRYTDTQYF
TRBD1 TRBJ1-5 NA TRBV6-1 TGTGCCAGCAGTATGGACAGGCCCGGTTATCAGCCCCAGCATTTT CASSMDRPGYQPQHF
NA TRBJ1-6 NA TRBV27 TGTGCCAGCAGACCACCGGGGCACAATTCACCCCTCCACTTT CASRPPGHNSPLHF
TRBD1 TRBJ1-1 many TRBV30 TGTGCCTGGAGGCAGGGGGACACTGAAGCTTTCTTT CAWRQGDTEAFF
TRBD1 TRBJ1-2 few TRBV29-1 TGCAGCGTCACGACAGGGGCAGGAACGAGCTATGGCTACACCTTC CSVTTGAGTSYGYTF
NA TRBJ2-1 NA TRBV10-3 TGTGCCATCAGTGAGAACTTTGAGGGGGGGGAGCAGTTCTTC CAISENFEGGEQFF
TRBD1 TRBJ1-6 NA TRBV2 TGTGCCAGCAGACGTGGCGGACAGGGAAATTCACCCCTCCACTTT CASRRGGQGNSPLHF
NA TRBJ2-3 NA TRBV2 TGTGCCAGCAGTGTGTTACAGGCAAGCACAGATACGCAGTATTTT CASSVLQASTDTQYF
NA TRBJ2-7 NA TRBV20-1 TGCAGTGCTAGAGTGGGGTACGAGCAGTACTTC CSARVGYEQYF
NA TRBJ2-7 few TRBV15 TGTGCCACCAGCAGCTACAGGGGACTTTCCTACGAGCAGTACTTC CATSSYRGLSYEQYF
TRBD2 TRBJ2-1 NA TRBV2 TGTGCCAGCAGCTTGACTAGCGGGGGGGTGGATGAGCAGTTCTTC CASSLTSGGVDEQFF
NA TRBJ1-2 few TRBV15 TGTGCCACCAGCGGCGGCAGGGCGGCGGGCTACACCTTC CATSGGRAAGYTF
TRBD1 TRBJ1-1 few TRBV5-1 TGCGCCAGCAGGATCTCGGTACAGGGGGGATTTGGAGCTTTCTTT CASRISVQGGFGAFF
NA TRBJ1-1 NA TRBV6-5 TGTGCCAGCAGTTACTCGATTTCAGCAGGGGAAACTGAAGCTTTCTTT CASSYSISAGETEAFF
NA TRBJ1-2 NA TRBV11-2 TGTGCCAGCAGCCAGGGCGGCCTGTCGAGGCGCTACACCTTC CASSQGGLSRRYTF
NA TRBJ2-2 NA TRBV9 TGTGCCAGCAGCGTAGGGGCGGCGAACACCGGGGAGCTGTTTTTT CASSVGAANTGELFF